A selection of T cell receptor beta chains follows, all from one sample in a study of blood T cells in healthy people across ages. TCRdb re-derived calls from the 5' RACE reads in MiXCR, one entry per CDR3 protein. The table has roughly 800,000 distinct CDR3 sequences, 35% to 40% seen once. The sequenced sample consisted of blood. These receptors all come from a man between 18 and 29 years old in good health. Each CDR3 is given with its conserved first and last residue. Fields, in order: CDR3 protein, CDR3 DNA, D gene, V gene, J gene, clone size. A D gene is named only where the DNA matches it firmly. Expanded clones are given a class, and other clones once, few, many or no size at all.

CDR3aa: CASSRAGGRGEETQYF; CDR3nt: TGTGCCAGCAGTCGTGCAGGGGGAAGGGGTGAAGAGACCCAGTACTTC; d_gene: TRBD1; v_gene: TRBV6-6; j_gene: TRBJ2-5; abundance: NA
CDR3aa: CASKPTLDQNIQYF; CDR3nt: TGCGCCAGCAAACCCACTCTGGACCAAAACATTCAGTACTTC; d_gene: NA; v_gene: TRBV5-1; j_gene: TRBJ2-4; abundance: many
CDR3aa: CAWSTPLGGPSTDTQYF; CDR3nt: TGTGCCTGGAGCACACCCCTCGGAGGCCCCAGCACAGATACGCAGTATTTT; d_gene: NA; v_gene: TRBV30; j_gene: TRBJ2-3; abundance: NA
CDR3aa: CSAQATANQPQHF; CDR3nt: TGCAGTGCCCAGGCGACAGCAAATCAGCCCCAGCATTTT; d_gene: NA; v_gene: TRBV20-1; j_gene: TRBJ1-5; abundance: few
CDR3aa: CASSSGQGNGIQYF; CDR3nt: TGCGCCAGCAGCTCTGGACAGGGGAATGGCATTCAGTACTTC; d_gene: TRBD1; v_gene: TRBV5-1; j_gene: TRBJ2-4; abundance: NA
CDR3aa: CASSPDSGGTDTQYF; CDR3nt: TGTGCCAGCAGCCCCGACAGTGGGGGCACAGATACGCAGTATTTT; d_gene: NA; v_gene: TRBV7-3; j_gene: TRBJ2-3; abundance: medium-sized
CDR3aa: CASSQDRDRDYQPQHF; CDR3nt: TGCGCCAGCAGCCAAGACCGGGACAGGGATTATCAGCCCCAGCATTTT; d_gene: TRBD1; v_gene: TRBV4-3; j_gene: TRBJ1-5; abundance: NA
CDR3aa: CASSGSGTSFNEQFF; CDR3nt: TGTGCCAGCAGCGGGTCCGGGACTTCTTTTAATGAGCAGTTCTTC; d_gene: NA; v_gene: TRBV9; j_gene: TRBJ2-1; abundance: few
CDR3aa: CSASPLAGGLNEQFF; CDR3nt: TGCAGTGCTAGTCCACTAGCGGGGGGGCTGAATGAGCAGTTCTTC; d_gene: TRBD2; v_gene: TRBV20-1; j_gene: TRBJ2-1; abundance: few
CDR3aa: CARFQGESEKLFF; CDR3nt: TGTGCCAGGTTTCAGGGTGAAAGTGAAAAACTGTTTTTT; d_gene: NA; v_gene: TRBV3-1; j_gene: TRBJ1-4; abundance: few
CDR3aa: CASSQGPELRWETQYF; CDR3nt: TGTGCCAGCAGCCAAGGTCCGGAGCTGAGGTGGGAGACCCAGTACTTC; d_gene: NA; v_gene: TRBV3-1; j_gene: TRBJ2-5; abundance: NA
CDR3aa: CASTSPGGPNEKLFF; CDR3nt: TGTGCCAGCACTTCCCCGGGTGGCCCTAATGAAAAACTGTTTTTT; d_gene: NA; v_gene: TRBV12-3/TRBV12-4; j_gene: TRBJ1-4; abundance: NA
CDR3aa: CASSSTPTNTQYF; CDR3nt: TGTGCCAGCAGTTCTACCCCCACAAATACGCAGTATTTT; d_gene: NA; v_gene: TRBV12-3/TRBV12-4; j_gene: TRBJ2-3; abundance: many
CDR3aa: CATRTAGDEQFF; CDR3nt: TGTGCCACCCGGACAGCCGGCGATGAGCAGTTCTTC; d_gene: NA; v_gene: TRBV6-5; j_gene: TRBJ2-1; abundance: NA
CDR3aa: CASSYNRGMGEQYF; CDR3nt: TGTGCCAGCAGTTATAACAGGGGTATGGGCGAGCAGTACTTC; d_gene: TRBD1; v_gene: TRBV6-5; j_gene: TRBJ2-7; abundance: NA
CDR3aa: CASSYSSGGGELFF; CDR3nt: TGTGCCAGCAGTTACTCCTCCGGGGGCGGGGAGCTGTTTTTT; d_gene: NA; v_gene: TRBV6-5; j_gene: TRBJ2-2; abundance: NA
CDR3aa: CASSQTSAYEQYF; CDR3nt: TGTGCCAGCAGTCAAACTAGCGCATATGAGCAGTACTTC; d_gene: TRBD2; v_gene: TRBV6-6; j_gene: TRBJ2-7; abundance: NA
CDR3aa: CSVTQASGSYEQYF; CDR3nt: TGCAGTGTCACACAGGCCTCCGGCTCCTACGAGCAGTACTTC; d_gene: NA; v_gene: TRBV20-1; j_gene: TRBJ2-7; abundance: NA
CDR3aa: CASGIGQETQYF; CDR3nt: TGTGCCAGCGGCATAGGGCAAGAGACCCAGTACTTC; d_gene: NA; v_gene: TRBV2; j_gene: TRBJ2-5; abundance: NA
CDR3aa: CSVTGTGHQPQHF; CDR3nt: TGCAGTGTTACCGGGACAGGGCATCAGCCCCAGCATTTT; d_gene: TRBD1; v_gene: TRBV20-1; j_gene: TRBJ1-5; abundance: NA
CDR3aa: CASSLVRGSGNQPQHF; CDR3nt: TGTGCCAGCAGTTTGGTCAGGGGTTCCGGCAATCAGCCCCAGCATTTT; d_gene: NA; v_gene: TRBV28; j_gene: TRBJ1-5; abundance: NA
CDR3aa: CASSPTSVEQYF; CDR3nt: TGTGCCAGCAGTCCGACTAGCGTAGAGCAGTACTTC; d_gene: TRBD2; v_gene: TRBV12-3/TRBV12-4; j_gene: TRBJ2-7; abundance: NA
CDR3aa: CASSQDHESRRGGGYTF; CDR3nt: TGCGCCAGCAGCCAAGATCATGAGTCGCGCAGGGGAGGAGGCTACACCTTC; d_gene: NA; v_gene: TRBV4-3; j_gene: TRBJ1-2; abundance: NA
CDR3aa: CASSLEARSSYNSPLHF; CDR3nt: TGTGCCAGCAGCTTAGAGGCCCGGAGCTCCTATAATTCACCCCTCCACTTT; d_gene: NA; v_gene: TRBV7-2; j_gene: TRBJ1-6; abundance: few
CDR3aa: CASSVTRDAPQHF; CDR3nt: TGTGCCAGCAGTGTAACTCGAGATGCGCCCCAGCATTTT; d_gene: NA; v_gene: TRBV6-1; j_gene: TRBJ1-5; abundance: once
CDR3aa: CASSFGQGFHNEQFF; CDR3nt: TGTGCCAGCAGTTTCGGACAGGGTTTTCACAATGAGCAGTTCTTC; d_gene: TRBD1; v_gene: TRBV12-3/TRBV12-4; j_gene: TRBJ2-1; abundance: many
CDR3aa: CAIGVSGASYNEQFF; CDR3nt: TGTGCCATCGGGGTTAGCGGGGCCTCGTACAATGAGCAGTTCTTC; d_gene: TRBD2; v_gene: TRBV10-3; j_gene: TRBJ2-1; abundance: NA
CDR3aa: CASGRLKNTEAFF; CDR3nt: TGTGCCAGCGGCCGGCTGAAGAACACTGAAGCTTTCTTT; d_gene: NA; v_gene: TRBV27; j_gene: TRBJ1-1; abundance: few
CDR3aa: CSGLGRPSYNEQYF; CDR3nt: TGCAGCGGCCTAGGCAGGCCTTCCTACAATGAGCAGTACTTC; d_gene: NA; v_gene: TRBV29-1; j_gene: TRBJ2-7; abundance: few
CDR3aa: CASSLQRGAANEQYF; CDR3nt: TGTGCCAGCAGCTTACAGCGGGGGGCCGCCAATGAGCAGTACTTC; d_gene: TRBD2; v_gene: TRBV7-9; j_gene: TRBJ2-5; abundance: NA